This entry features one T cell receptor beta chain sequence. The antigen is undetermined. The CDR3 length is 15 residues. Trimming took 10 bases from V and 2 from J; bases not matched to a gene: 8. CDR1 and CDR2 from the germline V gene are ENHRY and SYGVKD. This entry is derived from a study of lymphopenia after photon versus proton radiotherapy. Produced via immunoSEQ multiplex PCR; TCRdb's table is partial and in-frame only. The data show roughly 30,000 clones, with nearly 95% seen just once and 0.55% to 0.9% held by the top ten. Overall study results and limits: Oligoclonal CD8+ Temra expansion after nadir drove photon patients' diversity drop.

Here the sequenced sample was peripheral blood, taken from a patient treated with photon-based radiotherapy. The receptor was derived from a woman between 45 and 60 years old with cholangiocarcinoma. The rearrangement uses TRBV10-3 and TRBJ1-3; TRBD1 aligns across 10 bases. Here the CDR3 reads CATVLGQGAGNTIYF. CDR3 DNA: TGTGCCACCGTGCTCGGACAGGGGGCTGGAAACACCATATATTTT.